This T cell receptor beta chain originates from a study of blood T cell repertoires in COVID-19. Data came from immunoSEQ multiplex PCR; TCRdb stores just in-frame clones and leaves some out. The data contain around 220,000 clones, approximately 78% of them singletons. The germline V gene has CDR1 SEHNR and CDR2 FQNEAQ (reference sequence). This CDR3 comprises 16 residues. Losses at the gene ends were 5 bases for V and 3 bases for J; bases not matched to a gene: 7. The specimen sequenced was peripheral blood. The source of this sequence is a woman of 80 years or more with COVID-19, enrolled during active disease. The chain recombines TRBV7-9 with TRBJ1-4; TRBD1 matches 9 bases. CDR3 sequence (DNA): TGTGCCAGCAGCGCGGGACAGGGAGGGGCTAATGAAAAACTGTTTTTT. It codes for CASSAGQGGANEKLFF.